This T cell receptor beta chain was sequenced during a study of blood T cell repertoires in COVID-19. The cohort comprised adults aged 18 to 89 years residing in about 25 US areas. As originally analysed: Amplification with reference gene primers provided the estimates of nucleated cell counts. Produced via immunoSEQ multiplex PCR; TCRdb's table is partial and in-frame only. That table is the source of V, J and clone size, and D and trimming were worked out from the DNA. Of about 430,000 clones listed, around 87% were seen once; the top ten hold around 0.95%. Per germline, CDR1 MRHNA and CDR2 SNTAGT. Trimming cost V 6 bases and J 2 bases; bases outside gene matches: 5. This CDR3 contains 14 residues.

This clonotype was sampled from a young woman with acute COVID-19. Sequenced: PBMCs or T cells enriched from blood (not recorded which). The chain has TRBV6-4 and TRBJ2-3; 7 nucleotides line up with TRBD1. The CDR3 DNA sequence: TGTGCCAGCAGCGTAGGGACAGACACAGATACGCAGTATTTT. Residues: CASSVGTDTDTQYF.